This T cell receptor (beta chain) stems from a study of cytomegalovirus exposure and HLA in healthy donors. 60 Vbeta and 13 Jbeta primers were used in PCR. Repertoires were generated with immunoSEQ multiplex PCR, while TCRdb's copy carries only in-frame clones and drops some. Across about 120,000 clones, the top ten clones capture about 3.5% of the sample. Study conclusions and caveats: In an earlier analysis, in several hundred donors, most V segments appeared productive either ~87% or ~30% of the time. Evidence from a later analysis indicated that most CMV-associated TCR beta chains looked HLA-restricted.

A remark on this clone: The antigen is not known.

Sequences were obtained from PBMCs. This clonotype was sampled from a man between 18 and 29 years old in good health and CMV-seronegative.

The CDR3 coding sequence is TGTGCCAGCAGTTTATTGGGGGCGGACACCATATATTTT. Translation: CASSLLGADTIYF. This chain connects TRBV27 to TRBJ1-3; possibly TRBD1 for D (6 bases). V was cut by 1 base and J by 8 bases, with 9 bases left in between. The germline gives CDR1 MNHEY, CDR2 SMNVEV (reference sequence). This CDR3 is 13 amino acids long.